The clone carrying this T cell receptor (beta chain) has at least ten counts. The data stem from a study of blood T cells in healthy people across ages. Per sample, no less than 5 micrograms of total RNA were extracted. Germline V gene sequence: CDR1 SGDLS, CDR2 YYNGEE. The CDR3 length is 14 residues. Deletions cut 4 bases from V and 9 bases from J, with 17 bases between. The use of a sample-barcoded 5' primer and a J-beta primer mix characterized a second PCR of about 6 to 12 cycles. The template-switch adaptor, which had 12 random nucleotides, put a tag on each cDNA molecule. Via MiXCR, TCRdb re-called the 5' RACE reads, giving one row per CDR3 protein. The profile shows about 930,000 distinct CDR3 sequences, 25% to 30% of them singletons. In addition, the sample was reused for a study of T cells of mothers and their children. From that study: In each mother, TCR beta CDR3 reads exceeded 10 million; in each child, they numbered approximately 3 million.

The clonotype was recovered from a woman in her thirties or forties in good health. The chain carries TRBV9 and TRBJ2-1, with D possibly being TRBD1 (6 bases). Sequenced: blood. CDR3 nucleotide sequence: TGTGCCAGCAGCCCGAGTAGGGGGTCCGGTGAGCAGTTCTTC. Amino acids: CASSPSRGSGEQFF.